This T cell receptor beta chain came from a study of T cell changes during pregnancy in multiple sclerosis (dated by TCRdb to the late 2010s). About the investigation overall: The study looked at changes in the T cell repertoire across pregnancy in women with multiple sclerosis.

The library relied on the immunoSEQ multiplex PCR assay. The source is immuneACCESS, and TCRdb retained only in-frame sequences with V and J called. Part of the clones is not carried over; for the studies checked, unresolved V genes explain less than half of this, and the remainder is unexplained. This sample is represented by tens of thousands of clones; roughly 89% of them were singletons. The biggest ten clones account for around 0.5% of the sample. Inclusive of the bounding cysteine and phenylalanine, the CDR3 is 15 residues long. Only CDR3 DNA is held: 45 bases, read in frame from base 1. Here V drops 0 bases and J drops 5 bases, and the junction holds 4 bases not matched to any gene. Sequences MRHNA (CDR1) and SNTAGT (CDR2) are obtained from the germline V gene. Details on this clone: Its antigen has not been determined. The record has no base qualities; no much larger clone is one base away.

The input for sequencing was CD4+ T cells from peripheral blood mononuclear cells, taken in the first trimester of pregnancy. The source of this sequence is a female donor with multiple sclerosis, enrolled in a pregnancy study. The sequence joins TRBV6-4 to TRBJ2-1; 7 middle bases align to TRBD2. The CDR3 has the sequence CASSDSTAGNNEQFF. The DNA sequence follows: TGTGCCAGCAGTGACTCGACAGCGGGAAACAATGAGCAGTTCTTC.